Below are 17 T cell receptor beta chains sequenced from a single sample in a study of CD8+ T cells in alopecia areata. Following RNA extraction, reverse transcription yielded cDNA that acted as the sequencing template. The protocol was immunoSEQ multiplex PCR, while the TCRdb copy is restricted to in-frame clones and leaves out a portion. In the table there are about 180,000 clones, 50% to 70% of which are singletons. The sequenced sample was CD4+ T cells sorted from blood, obtained at week 0. Every receptor here comes from a human donor with alopecia areata.

The rearrangement uses TRBV2 and TRBJ1-1; D is uncertain. The CDR3 runs to 13 residues. V lost 5 bases and J 7 bases, leaving 14 bases between the germline ends. Germline V CDR1 and CDR2: SNHLY, FYNNEI. DNA of the CDR3: TGTGCCAGCAGTAACGGGAGAGTACATGAAGCTTTCTTT. It is translated as CASSNGRVHEAFF.

This clone was found a few times. This CDR3 reads CASSSYGPTTGELFF. The CDR3 region has the DNA TGTGCCAGCAGTTCATATGGACCAACCACCGGGGAGCTGTTTTTT. This chain connects TRBV7-2 to TRBJ2-2; D unclear. The germline V gene encodes CDR1 SGHTA and CDR2 FQGNSA. V dropped 6 bases and J dropped 4 bases, with 15 bases sitting between them. The length of the CDR3 is 15 residues.

The chain uses TRBV6-5 and TRBJ1-2; no clear D gene. CDR1 and CDR2 (germline): MNHEY, SVGAGI. V lost 4 bases and J lost 8, with 17 bases in between. The CDR3 is made up of 14 amino acids. CDR3 nucleotide sequence: TGTGCCAGCAGTTGGGTGTCCGATCCGCTAGGCTACACCTTC. As protein: CASSWVSDPLGYTF.

The chain recombines TRBV5-1 with TRBJ2-3; the D is unclear. The CDR3 extends over 13 amino acids. V was pared by 4 bases and J by 0 bases, with 6 bases between. CDR1 is SGHRS, CDR2 YFSETQ, per germline. CDR3 sequence (DNA): TGCGCCAGCAGCCAACAGAGCACAGATACGCAGTATTTT. Its protein product is CASSQQSTDTQYF.

This chain joins TRBV7-6 and TRBJ2-5; no reliable D call. Germline-derived CDR1 and CDR2 are SGHVS and FNYEAQ. The ends were cut back, 4 bases at V and 5 bases at J, with 5 bases in the middle. There are 11 residues in the CDR3. CDR3 in DNA: TGTGCCAGCAGCTCGACGGAGACCCAGTACTTC. Amino acids: CASSSTETQYF.

The chain carries TRBV29-1 and TRBJ2-5; D is possibly TRBD1 or TRBD2 (6 bases each). Germline assignment: CDR1 SQVTM and CDR2 ANQGSEA. The CDR3 has 12 amino acids. The germline V and J ends were trimmed by 7 bases and 4 bases, with 13 bases remaining between them. The DNA for the CDR3 is TGCAGCGGCGGCAGGGGAGGAGAGACCCAGTACTTC. It specifies CSGGRGGETQYF.

The CDR3 coding sequence is TGTGCCAGCAGCTTGAGGACAGGTCGGACCTTC. This sequence encodes CASSLRTGRTF. J is TRBJ1-2 and V is TRBV11-2, with 7 bases lining up with TRBD1. This CDR3 has 11 residues. CDR1 and CDR2 (germline): SGHAT, FQNNGV. Germline trimming cut 3 bases from V and 14 bases from J; bases unmatched to any gene: 6.

V and J are TRBV15 and TRBJ2-5; D is uncertain. CDR3 length: 12 amino acids. The germline V and J ends were trimmed by 2 bases and 7 bases, with 8 bases remaining between them. Germline V gene sequence: CDR1 LNHNV, CDR2 YYDKDF (reference sequence). The CDR3 DNA reads TGTGCCACCAGCAGATCCCAATCGACCCAGTACTTC. Encoded protein: CATSRSQSTQYF.

This sequence joins TRBV7-2 and TRBJ1-4; TRBD1 agrees at 8 bases. J lost 10 bases, V lost 5 bases, and 15 bases had no gene match. The CDR3 totals 16 residues. CDR1 SGHTA and CDR2 FQGNSA come from the germline V gene. Here the CDR3 reads CASSPHGTGGAGKLFF. The CDR3 DNA follows: TGTGCCAGCAGCCCTCATGGGACAGGCGGGGCTGGAAAACTGTTTTTT.

The chain couples TRBV7-2 to TRBJ1-2; tentative D call: TRBD1 (5 bases). The CDR3 totals 14 residues. Per the germline V gene, CDR1 is SGHTA and CDR2 is FQGNSA. Trimming removed 3 bases at V and 3 bases at J, with 11 bases between. The CDR3 is CASSLGGRYYGYTF. The CDR3 coding sequence is TGTGCCAGCAGCTTGGGGGGACGCTACTATGGCTACACCTTC.

This clone has just one count. V is TRBV30 and J is TRBJ2-5; weak D call: TRBD1 (5 bases). The CDR3 is 11 amino acids. In germline, CDR1 is GTSNPN, CDR2 SVGIG (reference sequence). Trimming pared 8 bases from V and 5 bases from J, leaving 12 bases between. In DNA, the CDR3 is TGTGCCCATGGGGCAGGGGAGACCCAGTACTTC. Residues: CAHGAGETQYF.

This clone showed up just once. The gene calls are TRBV30 and TRBJ2-1; 12 bases fit TRBD2. The CDR3 is made up of 15 amino acids. The trim removed 2 bases at V and 5 bases at J, leaving 4 bases unmatched. CDR1 and CDR2 from the germline V gene are GTSNPN and SVGIG (reference sequence). CDR3 amino acids: CAWSTGLAGNNEQFF. The CDR3 DNA reads as TGTGCCTGGAGTACGGGACTAGCGGGCAACAATGAGCAGTTCTTC.

In this sample, this clone turned up a few times. The chain joins TRBV30 to TRBJ1-1; D remains ambiguous. The CDR3 has 13 residues. The V gene's germline CDR1 is GTSNPN and CDR2 SVGIG (reference sequence). Trimming cost V 4 bases and J 6 bases, with 15 bases left between them. The CDR3 coding sequence is TGTGCCTGGAAATTCTCTTCGGGCTCTGAAGCTTTCTTT. Translation: CAWKFSSGSEAFF.

The chain is built from TRBV2 and TRBJ2-7; D not resolved. Trimming left V 7 bases short and J 9 bases short, with 16 bases between. The CDR3 runs 12 residues. CDR1 is SNHLY and CDR2 is FYNNEI in the germline V gene. Here the CDR3 reads CASKTDTHGQYF. The CDR3 nucleotides read TGTGCCAGCAAGACCGACACCCACGGGCAGTACTTC.

The chain joins TRBV10-3 to TRBJ2-3; D gene ambiguous. CDR1 ENHRY and CDR2 SYGVKD come from the germline V gene. Trimming took off 0 bases at V and 3 bases at J, with 7 bases between the two ends. This CDR3 has 14 amino acids. CDR3 nucleotide sequence: TGTGCCATCAGTGAGTCGACGGCGACAGATACGCAGTATTTT. Its protein product is CAISESTATDTQYF.

The chain is built from TRBV5-1 and TRBJ2-4; 8 bases match TRBD1. J gave up 5 bases and V 4 bases, and 11 bases lay outside the gene matches. The CDR3 extends over 16 amino acids. The V gene's germline CDR1 is SGHRS and CDR2 YFSETQ. CDR3 in DNA: TGCGCCAGCAGCCCAGAACTTAGGACAGGGCAAAACATTCAGTACTTC. The encoded protein is CASSPELRTGQNIQYF.

The sample holds a few counts of this clone. The rearrangement links TRBV7-2 to TRBJ1-2; D is unresolved. The CDR3 has 15 amino acids. From germline, CDR1 is SGHTA and CDR2 FQGNSA. The germline V and J ends were trimmed by 1 base and 5 bases, with 14 bases remaining between them. Here the CDR3 reads CASSLDQSPRYGYTF. In DNA, the CDR3 is TGTGCCAGCAGCTTAGACCAGTCCCCTAGATATGGCTACACCTTC.